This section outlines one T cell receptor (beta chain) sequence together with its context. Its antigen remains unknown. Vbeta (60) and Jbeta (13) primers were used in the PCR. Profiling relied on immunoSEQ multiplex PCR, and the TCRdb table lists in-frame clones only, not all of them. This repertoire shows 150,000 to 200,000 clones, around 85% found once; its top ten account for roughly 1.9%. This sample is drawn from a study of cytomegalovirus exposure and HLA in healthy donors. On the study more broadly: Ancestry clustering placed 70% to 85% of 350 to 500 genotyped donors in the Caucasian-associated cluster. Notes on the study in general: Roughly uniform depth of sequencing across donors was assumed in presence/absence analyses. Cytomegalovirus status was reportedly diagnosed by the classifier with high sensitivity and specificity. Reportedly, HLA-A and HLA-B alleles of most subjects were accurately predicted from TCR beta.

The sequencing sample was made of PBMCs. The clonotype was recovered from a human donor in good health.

CDR3 DNA sequence: TGTGCCTGGACCTTTGACCGATCTAGCGGGGAGCTAGGGGCAGATACGCAGTATTTT. This sequence encodes CAWTFDRSSGELGADTQYF. This rearrangement joins TRBV30 to TRBJ2-3; 9 nucleotides match TRBD2. This CDR3 is 19 amino acids long. Germline V gives CDR1 GTSNPN, CDR2 SVGIG (reference sequence). The V and J ends lost 4 bases and 4 bases, in that order; junction bases with no gene match: 21.